The next 10 T cell receptor beta chains were all read from a single sample in a study of cytomegalovirus exposure and HLA in healthy donors (dated by TCRdb to about 2017). The library was generated by the immunoSEQ multiplex PCR assay. For the multiplex PCR, a mixture combining 60 forward primers for TCR Vbeta segments and 13 reverse primers for TCR Jbeta segments was used. Sourced from immuneACCESS, this table was stored by TCRdb with only in-frame sequences that have V and J called. A share of the clones is absent; for the studies checked, an unresolved V gene accounts for under half, and the remainder has no known explanation. This sample is represented by some 170,000 clones; about 69% of them were singletons. The top ten clones comprise less than 2.5% of the sample. The material sequenced was PBMCs. The receptors were gathered from a human donor in good health.

The gene calls are TRBV28 and TRBJ1-1, with 7 bases lining up with TRBD1. The CDR3 has 13 amino acids. The trim removed 6 bases at V and 3 bases at J, leaving 4 bases unmatched. Germline-derived CDR1 and CDR2 are MDHEN and SYDVKM. In DNA form, the CDR3 reads TGTGCCAGCAGCCCTACAGGGGACACTGAAGCTTTCTTT. It yields the protein CASSPTGDTEAFF.

This chain connects TRBV10-3 to TRBJ1-5; no definite D call. The germline CDR1 and CDR2 sequences are ENHRY and SYGVKD. The CDR3 has 12 amino acids. Trimming took 2 bases from V and 5 from J, leaving 4 bases between them. The CDR3: CAISEIDQPQHF. The CDR3, as DNA: TGTGCCATCAGTGAGATCGATCAGCCCCAGCATTTT.

The gene calls are TRBV7-2 and TRBJ2-7; a weak D match, TRBD2 (5 bases). The length of the CDR3 is 14 residues. Trimming cost V 5 bases and J 0 bases, with 11 bases left between them. Germline V gives CDR1 SGHTA, CDR2 FQGNSA. In DNA form, the CDR3 reads TGTGCCAGCAGCGGAGCGGAGAGCTCCTACGAGCAGTACTTC. As protein: CASSGAESSYEQYF.

There are a few counts of this clone. Other nucleotide sequences from this sample produce the same CDR3. The V gene is TRBV19, the J gene TRBJ2-7, with D perhaps matching TRBD2 (6 bases). V was clipped by 2 bases and J by 5 bases, with 10 bases between them. CDR3 length: 13 residues. CDR1 LNHDA and CDR2 SQIVND come from the germline V gene (reference sequence). CDR3 sequence reads: CASSITGGNEQYF. The CDR3 nucleotides read TGTGCCAGTAGTATAACCGGCGGGAACGAGCAGTACTTC.

Comments on this clone: A read error may produce the germline difference seen at one junction end. The identical CDR3 is also encoded by other nucleotide sequences in the sample. The chain combines TRBV30 with TRBJ2-5, with D possibly being TRBD2 (7 bases). CDR1 is GTSNPN, CDR2 SVGIG, per germline (reference sequence). The CDR3 extends over 15 amino acids. CDR3 in amino acids: CAWSVRGGASETQYF. The CDR3 DNA is TGCGCCTGGAGTGTACGTGGGGGGGCCTCAGAGACCCAGTACTTC. The whole variable domain, filled in from reference TRBV30 and TRBJ2-5, reads SQTIHQWPATLVQPVGSPLSLECTVEGTSNPNLYWYRQAAGRGLQLLFYSVGIGQISSEVPQNLSASRPQDRQFILSSKKLLLSDSGFYLCAWSVRGGASETQYFGPGTRLLVL.

This clone has only a few counts. The rearrangement joins TRBV7-9 to TRBJ1-1; possible D gene TRBD1, 6 bases. Trimming pared 2 bases from V and 4 bases from J, leaving 11 bases between. CDR1 and CDR2 from the germline V gene are SEHNR and FQNEAQ (reference sequence). The length of the CDR3 is 14 residues. CDR3 bases: TGTGCCAGCAGCTTAAACAGGGATCCCACTGAAGCTTTCTTT. Translation gives CASSLNRDPTEAFF.

V and J are TRBV9 and TRBJ1-1; no clear D. V lost 0 bases, J lost 10 bases, and 13 bases lay in between. The germline V gene has CDR1 SGDLS and CDR2 YYNGEE. The CDR3 has 13 residues. The CDR3 protein is CASSVGMGTGAFF. Written as DNA, the CDR3 is TGTGCCAGCAGCGTAGGAATGGGCACCGGAGCTTTCTTT.

The genes are TRBV19 and TRBJ1-2; D is uncertain. CDR3 length: 16 residues. The V gene's germline CDR1 is LNHDA and CDR2 SQIVND (reference sequence). V was cut by 5 bases and J by 2 bases, with 18 bases left in between. CDR3 DNA sequence: TGTGCCAGTAGTCCTCGAGAGGGATCGTACAACTATGGCTACACCTTC. Translated: CASSPREGSYNYGYTF.

This clone has more than one count but fewer than ten. Other DNA sequences of this sample code for an identical CDR3. This chain links TRBV11-2 with TRBJ2-7; the match to TRBD1 covers 7 bases. The V and J ends lost 5 bases and 4 bases, in that order; junction bases with no gene match: 5. This CDR3 region has 13 residues. Per the germline V gene, CDR1 is SGHAT and CDR2 is FQNNGV. DNA of the CDR3: TGTGCCAGCAGCGTAGGGACAGTTTACGAGCAGTACTTC. This translates into CASSVGTVYEQYF.

The V call is TRBV19, the J call TRBJ1-2; D is perhaps TRBD1 (5 bases). Per germline, CDR1 LNHDA and CDR2 SQIVND (reference sequence). Trimming took 2 bases from V and 0 from J, leaving 13 bases between them. The CDR3 loop spans 16 amino acids. CDR3 bases: TGTGCCAGTAGTATAAGGGGCCAGGGCCCTAACTATGGCTACACCTTC. Its protein is CASSIRGQGPNYGYTF.